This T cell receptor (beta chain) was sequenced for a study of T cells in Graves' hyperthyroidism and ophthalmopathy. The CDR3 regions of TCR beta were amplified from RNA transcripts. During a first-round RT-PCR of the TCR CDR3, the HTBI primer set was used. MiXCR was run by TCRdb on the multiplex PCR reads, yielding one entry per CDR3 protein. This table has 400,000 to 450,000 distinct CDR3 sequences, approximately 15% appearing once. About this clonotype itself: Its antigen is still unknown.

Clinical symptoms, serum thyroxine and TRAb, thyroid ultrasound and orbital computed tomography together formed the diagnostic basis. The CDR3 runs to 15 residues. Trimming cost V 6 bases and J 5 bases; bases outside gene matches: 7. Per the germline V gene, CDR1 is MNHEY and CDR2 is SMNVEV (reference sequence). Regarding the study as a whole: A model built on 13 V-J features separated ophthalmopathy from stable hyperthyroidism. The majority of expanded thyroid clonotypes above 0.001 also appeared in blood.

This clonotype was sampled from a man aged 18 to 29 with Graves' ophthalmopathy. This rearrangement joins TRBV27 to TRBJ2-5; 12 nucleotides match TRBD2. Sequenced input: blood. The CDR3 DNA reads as TGTGCCAGCAGCGCTAGCGGGGGGGCCTTTGAGACCCAGTACTTC. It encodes CASSASGGAFETQYF.